This T cell receptor (beta chain) was documented in a study of control samples from healthy donors and cancer patients. The protocol was immunoSEQ multiplex PCR, while the TCRdb copy is restricted to in-frame clones and leaves out a portion. The data contain some 150,000 clones, roughly 94% of them singletons. The CDR3 is 13 amino acids. The V and J ends lost 5 bases and 2 bases respectively, with 9 bases between them. From germline, CDR1 is SQVTM and CDR2 ANQGSEA. Sequencing used PBMCs. The sequence was obtained from a man aged 55 to 70 with colorectal cancer. The J gene is TRBJ2-2, the V gene TRBV29-1, with D perhaps given as TRBD1 or TRBD2 (5 bases each). CDR3 nucleotide sequence: TGCAGCGTTCGGGGACCAAACACCGGGGAGCTGTTTTTT. It specifies CSVRGPNTGELFF.